This T cell receptor beta chain is drawn from a study of shared clonotypes between healthy human individuals (TCRdb year 2020). Concerning the study at large: Two women and a few men aged 18 to 49 years were included in the cohort. Leukapheresis yielded between about 0.85 and 10 billion PBMCs per donor. For each donor, CD4 naive and CD4 memory were each given three plates, CD8 naive was given two plates, and CD8 memory was given one plate. Different laboratories and diverse techniques were used to prepare libraries and sequence TCR repertoires, to increase sequencing depth and limit assay-specific biases. To estimate repertoire size and how much clonotypes are shared between individuals, the study performed deep sequencing of blood TCR repertoires from about five healthy adults.

Using the deep immunoSEQ assay, TCR CDR3 regions were amplified from genomic DNA by multiplex PCR. Genomic DNA extracted from each cell subset was distributed evenly over all wells of several immunoSEQ 96-well plates, and each plate served as one replicate. For sorted subsets, approximately 200 ng of genomic DNA, equivalent to around 29,000 T cell genomes, went into each replicate PCR. Purified libraries were measured with a Qubit 3.0 fluorometer, size-checked on a Bioanalyzer 2100, and measured again with the KAPA Library Quantification kit. A separate single-read 150-cycle Illumina NextSeq 550 flow cell was used to sequence each immunoSEQ 96-well plate. Concerning the study's data processing: Because only junctional sequences without quality scores were contained in the immunoSEQ output, filtering matching that applied to full-length reads could not be performed. Sequences were annotated with PyIR, a Python wrapper for IgBLAST v1.9, using IMGT germline references to assign V/J genes and CDR3. Any read was removed if the V/J assignment was weak (E-value above 1e-6), the CDR3 was missing, or the read contained stop codons, out-of-frame junctions, or ambiguous translated residues. V3J clonotypes were defined by identical inferred V gene, J gene, and CDR3 amino acid sequence. The percentage overlap between two repertoires was calculated by dividing the number of shared unique clonotypes by the size of the smaller repertoire. RTK rarefaction, the Chao1 estimator, and Recon v2.1 estimates of unobserved clonotypes were used to assess repertoire richness. Generation probabilities for all TCRbeta clonotypes obtained by the gDNA method from a few donors were computed using OLGA. The table was pulled from immuneACCESS by TCRdb, which kept in-frame rearrangements only. Such tables lose some clones; where checked, under half of the loss comes from unresolved V genes, and the rest has no known cause. The D gene and trimming were derived from the DNA, and the V and J assignments and clone size from that table. This sample holds around 1.1 million clones; roughly 80% were observed only once. The ten largest make up 0.85% to 1% of the sample.

The cysteine opens and the phenylalanine closes a CDR3 of 13 amino acids. Only the CDR3 DNA is retained, 39 bases long and in frame from the first base. Relative to germline, V is 1 base shorter and J is 5 bases shorter, with 11 bases between their ends. The CDR1 and CDR2 encoded by the germline V gene (reference sequence) are GTSNPN and SVGIG. On the study overall, not on this receptor specifically: Across a few donors, approximately 5% of naive CD4, approximately 3.6% of naive CD8, 2% to 2.5% of memory CD4, and about 0.44% of memory CD8 clonotypes were shared. Naive subsets generally had larger estimated clonotype richness than memory subsets did. Clonotypes shared by all four sorted-subset donors showed higher generation probabilities than non-shared clonotypes. Because the study included a small number of donors, the genetic and exposure-history diversity represented was limited. Based on pairwise subsampling, the degree of clonotype sharing among donors was expected to be affected by sequencing depth. Incomplete sequencing was indicated by rarefaction of sorted-subset datasets, despite the large sequencing depth. Sampling was limited to blood, and TCR repertoires in tissue likely differ from TCR repertoires in blood.

The donors were healthy, HIV-negative adults who had no recently reported acute infections or vaccinations. Only Caucasian adults living in Nashville, Tennessee, USA were represented among the donors. CD4+ T cells were enriched by magnetic negative selection; naive cells were then positively selected on CD45RA, and the negative fraction formed the memory subset. Blood was collected by leukapheresis, and PBMCs were isolated by Ficoll-Histopaque density gradient centrifugation and then cryopreserved in liquid nitrogen vapor phase. Analytical flow cytometry was used to check the purity and quantity of every magnetically sorted T cell population. Each sorted fraction had its genomic DNA isolated and then quantified by UV absorbance on a Nanodrop 2000c. About this clone: The antigen it binds to is not known. No clone much larger than this one lies a single base away; base qualities are absent.

This chain is built from TRBV30 and TRBJ2-5, with TRBD2 perhaps the D gene, on 5 matching bases. This TCR came from a man aged 18 to 30 in good health. Some clones in this sample may be carry-over from other donors' samples. Material for sequencing was memory CD4+ T cells from PBMCs. The label giving this sample's cell subset or site can be read as: CD45RA-negative fraction. The DNA is as follows: TGTGCCTGGAGTGAAGGGAGAGGGGAGACCCAGTACTTC. It translates as CAWSEGRGETQYF.